The next 5 T cell receptor beta chains were all read from a single sample in a study of blood T cell repertoires in COVID-19. Sequenced by immunoSEQ multiplex PCR; TCRdb stores in-frame clones only, minus some. The table lists about 190,000 clones, around 80% of them singletons. Material: peripheral blood. The receptors were sampled from a man aged 45 to 65 who had recovered from COVID-19.

This clone has a single count. The V gene is TRBV19, the J gene TRBJ1-4; 7 bases map to TRBD1. Looked up from germline, CDR1 is LNHDA and CDR2 is SQIVND (reference sequence). The CDR3 totals 15 residues. After removal of 6 bases from V and 0 bases from J, the junction contained 4 bases not matched to a gene. CDR3 residues: CASSRDSATNEKLFF. CDR3 nucleotide sequence: TGTGCCAGTAGCCGGGACAGTGCAACTAATGAAAAACTGTTTTTT. Combining the CDR3 with reference TRBV19 and TRBJ1-4 gives the whole variable domain DGGITQSPKYLFRKEGQNVTLSCEQNLNHDAMYWYRQDPGQGLRLIYYSQIVNDFQKGDIAEGYSVSREKKESFPLTVTSAQKNPTAFYLCASSRDSATNEKLFFGSGTQLSVL.

The chain couples TRBV27 to TRBJ2-7; D not resolved. Trimming took off 0 bases at V and 4 bases at J, with 7 bases between the two ends. Germline CDR1 MNHEY, CDR2 SMNVEV (reference sequence). This CDR3 has 13 amino acids. In nucleotides, the CDR3 is TGTGCCAGCAGTTTATCTGAGCGTTACGAGCAGTACTTC. Protein: CASSLSERYEQYF.

The chain carries TRBV10-3 and TRBJ2-7, with 7 positions matching TRBD1. Germline V gene data show CDR1 as ENHRY and CDR2 as SYGVKD. Trimming took 10 bases from V and 1 from J; bases not matched to a gene: 10. This CDR3 has 14 residues. The CDR3 DNA reads as TGTGCCACCCTTGGACAGGCGCAATCCTACGAGCAGTACTTC. Encoded protein: CATLGQAQSYEQYF.

This rearrangement joins TRBV30 to TRBJ2-3; 12 positions agree with TRBD2. V was clipped by 0 bases and J by 2 bases; unmatched bases: 12. CDR3 length equals 19 residues. CDR1 and CDR2 from the germline V gene are GTSNPN and SVGIG (reference sequence). CDR3 residues: CAWSVSRVLAGGFTDTQYF. CDR3 coding DNA: TGTGCCTGGAGTGTTAGTCGGGTACTAGCGGGAGGATTCACAGATACGCAGTATTTT.

The chain employs TRBV25-1 and TRBJ2-7; 9 bases line up with TRBD1. After removal of 4 bases from V and 6 bases from J, the junction contained 13 bases not matched to a gene. Germline CDR1 reads MGHDK; CDR2 reads SYGVNS. The CDR3 is 16 residues long. The DNA for the CDR3 is TGTGCCAGCAGTGCGCCTGAACAGGGGGCTTCGTTCGAGCAGTACTTC. This gives the protein CASSAPEQGASFEQYF.